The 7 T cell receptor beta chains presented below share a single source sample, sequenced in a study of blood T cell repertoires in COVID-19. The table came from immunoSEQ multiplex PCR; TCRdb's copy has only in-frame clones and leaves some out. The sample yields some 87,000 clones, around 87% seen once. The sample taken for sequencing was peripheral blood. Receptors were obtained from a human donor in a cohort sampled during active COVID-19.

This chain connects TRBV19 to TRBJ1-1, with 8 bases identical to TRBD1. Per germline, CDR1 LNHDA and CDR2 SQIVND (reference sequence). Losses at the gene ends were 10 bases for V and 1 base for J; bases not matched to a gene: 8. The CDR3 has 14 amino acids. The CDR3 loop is CATQTGGANTEAFF. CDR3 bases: TGTGCCACACAAACAGGGGGGGCGAACACTGAAGCTTTCTTT.

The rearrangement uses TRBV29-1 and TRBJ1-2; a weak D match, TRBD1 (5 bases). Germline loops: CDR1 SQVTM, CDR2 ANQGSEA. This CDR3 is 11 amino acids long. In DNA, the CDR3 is TGCAGTGGGGTAGCGGGGGACGGCTACACCTTC. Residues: CSGVAGDGYTF.

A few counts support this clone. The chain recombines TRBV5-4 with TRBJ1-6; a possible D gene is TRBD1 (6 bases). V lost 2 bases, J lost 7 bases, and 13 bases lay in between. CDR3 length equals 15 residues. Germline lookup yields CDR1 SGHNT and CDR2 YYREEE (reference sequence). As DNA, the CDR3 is TGTGCCAGCAGCTTACAGGGAAAAGGGAATTCACCCCTCCACTTT. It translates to CASSLQGKGNSPLHF.

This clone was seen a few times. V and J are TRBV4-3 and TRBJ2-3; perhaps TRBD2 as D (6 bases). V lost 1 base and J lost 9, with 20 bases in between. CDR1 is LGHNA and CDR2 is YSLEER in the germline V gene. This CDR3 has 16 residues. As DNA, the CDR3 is TGCGCCAGCAGCCAAGCACTAGCTGGACGGGGGTGGACGCAGTATTTT. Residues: CASSQALAGRGWTQYF.

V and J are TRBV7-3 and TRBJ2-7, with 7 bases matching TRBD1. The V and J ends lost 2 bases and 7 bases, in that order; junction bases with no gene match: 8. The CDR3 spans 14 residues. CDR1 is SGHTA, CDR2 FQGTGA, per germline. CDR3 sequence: CASSLDRAPGEQYF. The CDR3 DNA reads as TGTGCCAGCAGCTTAGACAGGGCTCCTGGTGAGCAGTACTTC.

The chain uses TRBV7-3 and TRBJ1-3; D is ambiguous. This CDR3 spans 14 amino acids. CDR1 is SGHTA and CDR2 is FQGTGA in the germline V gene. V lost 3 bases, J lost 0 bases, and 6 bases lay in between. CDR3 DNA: TGTGCCAGCAGCTTCGGGTCCTCTGGAAACACCATATATTTT. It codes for CASSFGSSGNTIYF.

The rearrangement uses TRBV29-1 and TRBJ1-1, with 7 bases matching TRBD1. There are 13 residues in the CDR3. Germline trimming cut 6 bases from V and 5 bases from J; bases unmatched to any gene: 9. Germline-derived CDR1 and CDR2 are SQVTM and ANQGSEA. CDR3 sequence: CSVRGISRTEAFF. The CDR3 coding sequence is TGCAGCGTCAGGGGGATATCCCGAACTGAAGCTTTCTTT.